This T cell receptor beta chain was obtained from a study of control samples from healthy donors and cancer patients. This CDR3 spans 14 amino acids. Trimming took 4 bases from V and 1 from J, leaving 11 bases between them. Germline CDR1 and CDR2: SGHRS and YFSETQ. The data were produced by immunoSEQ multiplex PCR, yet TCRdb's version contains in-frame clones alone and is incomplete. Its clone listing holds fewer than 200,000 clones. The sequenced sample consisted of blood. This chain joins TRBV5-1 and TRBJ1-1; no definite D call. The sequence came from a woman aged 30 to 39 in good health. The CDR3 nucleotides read TGCGCCAGCAGCCCCATTGGAGGGAACACTGAAGCTTTCTTT. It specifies CASSPIGGNTEAFF.